The next 18 T cell receptor beta chains were all read from a single sample in a study of shared clonotypes between healthy human individuals. Sequenced by immunoSEQ multiplex PCR; TCRdb stores in-frame clones only, minus some. Here the sample spans approximately 720,000 clones, under 95% being singletons. As defined, naive CD8 cells were CD45RO-negative and positively selected for CCR7, with terminally differentiated effector memory CD45RA+ cells excluded. The material sequenced was naive CD8+ T cells sorted from blood. Every receptor here comes from a man younger than 40 in good health.

The genes are TRBV9 and TRBJ1-4, with a possible D match to TRBD1 (5 bases). Trimming removed 1 base at V and 8 bases at J, with 12 bases between. Germline CDR1 and CDR2: SGDLS and YYNGEE. This CDR3 contains 14 residues. The CDR3 region has the DNA TGTGCCAGCAGCGTATCAAGGGGAAGGGAAAAACTGTTTTTT. Its translation: CASSVSRGREKLFF.

The sample holds one count of this clone. The rearrangement uses TRBV7-9 and TRBJ2-7; D perhaps matches TRBD1 (5 bases). Germline V lookup: CDR1 SEHNR, CDR2 FQNEAQ (reference sequence). V was trimmed by 0 bases and J by 5 bases, leaving 11 bases between them. The CDR3 loop spans 14 amino acids. The CDR3 DNA sequence: TGTGCCAGCAGCTTAGCGGGCAGGGATAACGAGCAGTACTTC. Its translation: CASSLAGRDNEQYF.

V gene TRBV28 combines with J gene TRBJ2-7; weak D call: TRBD1 (6 bases). The germline V and J ends were trimmed by 5 bases and 0 bases, with 8 bases remaining between them. This CDR3 contains 13 residues. Germline V lookup: CDR1 MDHEN, CDR2 SYDVKM. The DNA for the CDR3 is TGTGCCAGCAGTCCAGGGGACTCCTACGAGCAGTACTTC. It translates to CASSPGDSYEQYF. Drawing the rest from reference TRBV28 and TRBJ2-7, the complete variable domain is DVKVTQSSRYLVKRTGEKVFLECVQDMDHENMFWYRQDPGLGLRLIYFSYDVKMKEKGDIPEGYSVSREKKERFSLILESASTNQTSMYLCASSPGDSYEQYFGPGTRLTVT.

The chain is built from TRBV27 and TRBJ2-7; TRBD1 matches at 8 bases. This CDR3 is 17 amino acids long. V was clipped by 2 bases and J by 7 bases; unmatched bases: 16. CDR1 and CDR2 (germline): MNHEY, SMNVEV (reference sequence). The CDR3 DNA follows: TGTGCCAGCAGTTTAACCGGGCAGGGGGCTTCAACGGGGGAGCAGTACTTC. Protein product: CASSLTGQGASTGEQYF.

This chain links TRBV4-1 with TRBJ1-2, with D perhaps TRBD1 (6 bases). The CDR3 has 14 amino acids. Trimming removed 3 bases from V and 2 bases from J, with 10 bases in between. CDR1 is MGHRA and CDR2 is YSYEKL in the germline V gene. CDR3 amino acids: CASSHITGNYGYTF. The DNA for the CDR3 is TGCGCCAGCAGCCATATAACAGGGAACTATGGCTACACCTTC.

The chain links TRBV28 to TRBJ2-1; possibly TRBD2 for D (6 bases). The ends were cut back, 3 bases at V and 5 bases at J, with 8 bases in the middle. The germline V gene encodes CDR1 MDHEN and CDR2 SYDVKM. CDR3 size: 13 residues. The CDR3 here is CASSFGGDNEQFF. The CDR3 coding sequence is TGTGCCAGCAGTTTCGGGGGTGACAATGAGCAGTTCTTC.

This chain uses TRBV7-9 with TRBJ2-2, with 7 nucleotides matching TRBD1. The CDR3 has 15 amino acids. The germline V gene encodes CDR1 SEHNR and CDR2 FQNEAQ (reference sequence). Trimming removed 5 bases from V and 0 bases from J; junction bases left unmatched: 3. CDR3 in DNA: TGTGCCAGCAGCCAAGGACAGGCGAACACCGGGGAGCTGTTTTTT. This gives the protein CASSQGQANTGELFF.

This chain joins TRBV7-6 and TRBJ2-5; D is perhaps TRBD2 (7 bases). The CDR3 totals 15 residues. The V gene lost 5 bases and the J gene lost 6 bases, with 19 bases spanning the gap. CDR1 and CDR2 (germline): SGHVS, FNYEAQ. The CDR3 loop reads CASSRRGGEVQTQYF. Here the CDR3 DNA reads TGTGCCAGCAGCCGAAGGGGGGGCGAGGTACAGACCCAGTACTTC.

The chain employs TRBV5-1 and TRBJ2-7; D remains unclear. Trimming stripped 1 base from V and 2 bases from J, with 7 bases between. The V gene's germline CDR1 is SGHRS and CDR2 YFSETQ. The CDR3 is 13 amino acids. CDR3 DNA sequence: TGCGCCAGCAGCTTGAAGGACGCCTACGAGCAGTACTTC. Translating it yields CASSLKDAYEQYF.

The chain links TRBV7-2 to TRBJ2-7; perhaps TRBD1 as D (6 bases). Trimming stripped 4 bases from V and 0 bases from J, with 13 bases between. The CDR3 contains 15 residues. Germline lookup yields CDR1 SGHTA and CDR2 FQGNSA. The CDR3 region is CASSSHRVTSYEQYF. CDR3 bases: TGTGCCAGCAGCTCCCACAGGGTTACCTCCTACGAGCAGTACTTC.

The chain recombines TRBV4-1 with TRBJ2-5, with D possibly being TRBD1 or TRBD2 (7 bases each). The germline V gene encodes CDR1 MGHRA and CDR2 YSYEKL. The CDR3 loop spans 14 amino acids. V was cut by 3 bases and J by 3 bases, with 11 bases left in between. CDR3: CASSQAGGEETQYF. The CDR3 nucleotides are TGCGCCAGCAGCCAGGCAGGGGGGGAAGAGACCCAGTACTTC.

As for this clone: The same CDR3 is also encoded by other DNA sequences in this sample. This chain links TRBV9 with TRBJ2-3; 7 bases are shared with TRBD2. The CDR3 is 14 amino acids. V dropped 4 bases and J dropped 0; count of bases not matched to a gene: 2. Germline CDR1 SGDLS, CDR2 YYNGEE. In DNA form, the CDR3 reads TGTGCCAGCAGCTTTAGCGGGAGCACAGATACGCAGTATTTT. Protein product: CASSFSGSTDTQYF.

V and J are TRBV23-1 and TRBJ2-2; D not resolved. TRBV23-1 counts as an open reading frame of uncertain function. This CDR3 is built from 11 residues. Trimming stripped 9 bases from V and 5 bases from J, with 7 bases between. The CDR3 loop reads CASPTTGELFF. Here the CDR3 DNA reads TGCGCCAGTCCTACTACCGGGGAGCTGTTTTTT.

CDR3 region: CASSSDRWVYEQYF. CDR3 bases: TGTGCCAGCAGTTCGGACAGGTGGGTCTACGAGCAGTACTTC. J is TRBJ2-7 and V is TRBV28, with TRBD1 matching over 7 bases. The V and J ends lost 4 bases and 3 bases, in that order; junction bases with no gene match: 6. CDR1 and CDR2 from the germline V gene are MDHEN and SYDVKM. CDR3 length equals 14 residues. The full variable domain, in which reference TRBV28 and TRBJ2-7 provide the parts outside the CDR3, is DVKVTQSSRYLVKRTGEKVFLECVQDMDHENMFWYRQDPGLGLRLIYFSYDVKMKEKGDIPEGYSVSREKKERFSLILESASTNQTSMYLCASSSDRWVYEQYFGPGTRLTVT.

Regarding this clone: Within the sample, other DNA sequences also encode this same CDR3. The CDR3 DNA reads TGTGCCAGCAGCTTCGGCGCGGGGCCATACGAGCAGTACTTC. This encodes CASSFGAGPYEQYF. The J gene is TRBJ2-7, the V gene TRBV27; D might be TRBD2 (6 bases). Germline CDR1 MNHEY, CDR2 SMNVEV (reference sequence). CDR3 length: 14 amino acids. V lost 6 bases to trimming and J lost 4 bases, with 16 bases between them.

V is TRBV18 and J is TRBJ1-4; TRBD1 is a possible D gene (6 bases). The germline gives CDR1 KGHSH, CDR2 LQKENI. Trimming cost V 0 bases and J 7 bases, with 12 bases left between them. The CDR3 is 15 amino acids. Here the CDR3 DNA reads TGTGCCAGCTCACCACCTCAGGGGATACGTGAAAAACTGTTTTTT. This gives the protein CASSPPQGIREKLFF.

The chain has TRBV11-2 and TRBJ2-7; 9 bases align to TRBD2. Germline V lookup: CDR1 SGHAT, CDR2 FQNNGV. The ends lost 2 bases at V and 5 bases at J; junction bases unmatched: 10. This CDR3 comprises 16 residues. Here the CDR3 DNA reads TGTGCCAGCAGCTTACAACTAGCGGGTAAGGACCACGAGCAGTACTTC. Residues: CASSLQLAGKDHEQYF.

This chain joins TRBV29-1 and TRBJ2-7, with D tentatively TRBD2 (5 bases). Trimming took off 6 bases at V and 7 bases at J, with 13 bases between the two ends. This CDR3 contains 11 residues. CDR1 and CDR2 from the germline V gene are SQVTM and ANQGSEA. The CDR3 DNA follows: TGCAGCGTCTCCTTTAGCGTTGAGCAGTACTTC. This sequence encodes CSVSFSVEQYF.